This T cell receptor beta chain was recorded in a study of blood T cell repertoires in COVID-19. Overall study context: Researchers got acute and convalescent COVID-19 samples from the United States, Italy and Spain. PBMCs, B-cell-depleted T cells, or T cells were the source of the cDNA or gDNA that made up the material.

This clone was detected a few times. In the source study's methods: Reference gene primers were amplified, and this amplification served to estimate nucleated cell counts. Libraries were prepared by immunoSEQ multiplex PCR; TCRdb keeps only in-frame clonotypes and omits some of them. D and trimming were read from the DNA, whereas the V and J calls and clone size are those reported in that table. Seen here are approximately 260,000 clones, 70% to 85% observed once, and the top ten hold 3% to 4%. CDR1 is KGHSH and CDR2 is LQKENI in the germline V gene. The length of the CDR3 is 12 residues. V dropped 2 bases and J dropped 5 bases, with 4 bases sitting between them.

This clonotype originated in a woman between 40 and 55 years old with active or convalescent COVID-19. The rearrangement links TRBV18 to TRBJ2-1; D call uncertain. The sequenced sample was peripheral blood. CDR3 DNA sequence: TGTGCCAGCTCACCAGGCCACAATGAGCAGTTCTTC. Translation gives CASSPGHNEQFF.